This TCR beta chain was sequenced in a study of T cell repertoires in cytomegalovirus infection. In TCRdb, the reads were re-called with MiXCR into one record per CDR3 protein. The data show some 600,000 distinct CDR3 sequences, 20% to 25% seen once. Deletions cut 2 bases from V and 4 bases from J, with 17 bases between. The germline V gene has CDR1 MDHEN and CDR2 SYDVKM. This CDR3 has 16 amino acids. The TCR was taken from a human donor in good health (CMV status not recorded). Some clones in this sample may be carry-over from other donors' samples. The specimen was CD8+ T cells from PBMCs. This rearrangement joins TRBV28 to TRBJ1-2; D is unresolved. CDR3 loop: CASSLRGHGKIYGYTF. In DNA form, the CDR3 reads TGTGCCAGCAGTTTAAGAGGGCACGGGAAGATCTATGGCTACACCTTC.